The 29 T cell receptor beta chains presented below share a single source sample, sequenced in a study of OX40 agonist ivuxolimab in advanced cancers. Generated by immunoSEQ multiplex PCR, the TCRdb table keeps only in-frame clones and is missing some. The sample comprises 20,000 to 25,000 clones, approximately 90% of which are singletons, and about 32% rests with the top ten. The source material was CD4+ or CD8+ T cells sorted from blood, sampled in a trial of the OX40 agonist ivuxolimab. The source is an adult with an advanced solid tumor such as melanoma, head and neck, liver or kidney cancer.

J is TRBJ2-1 and V is TRBV7-9; TRBD2 matches 10 bases. The CDR3 has 13 residues. The J segment lost 9 bases and the V segment lost 9 bases, leaving 8 bases of the junction unmatched. CDR1 is SEHNR, CDR2 FQNEAQ, per germline (reference sequence). CDR3 loop: CARAASGRAEQFF. CDR3 nucleotide sequence: TGTGCCAGGGCGGCTAGCGGGAGAGCTGAGCAGTTCTTC.

The J gene is TRBJ2-7, the V gene TRBV2; D may correspond to TRBD1 or TRBD2 (5 bases each). In germline, CDR1 is SNHLY, CDR2 FYNNEI. The length of the CDR3 is 15 residues. With 7 bases removed from V and 1 base from J, the gap between germline ends came to 17 bases. CDR3 DNA sequence: TGTGCCAGCACCCCAGTCGGGACGTTATCCTACGAGCAGTACTTC. Its protein is CASTPVGTLSYEQYF.

The gene calls are TRBV4-2 and TRBJ2-1; D call uncertain. The CDR3 spans 15 residues. Looked up from germline, CDR1 is LGHNA and CDR2 is YNFKEQ. V was cut by 4 bases and J by 4 bases, with 14 bases left in between. CDR3 sequence (DNA): TGTGCCAGCAGCCCCTCGATACTCGATTACAATGAGCAGTTCTTC. Translated, it gives CASSPSILDYNEQFF.

The rearrangement uses TRBV5-6 and TRBJ2-1; D is possibly TRBD2 (6 bases). In germline, CDR1 is SGHDT, CDR2 YYEEEE. V shed 3 bases and J shed 8 bases, with 18 bases lying between them. The CDR3 length is 15 residues. The CDR3 sequence is CASSSDLTSIDEQFF. The CDR3, as DNA: TGTGCCAGCAGCTCTGATCTCACTAGCATCGATGAGCAGTTCTTC.

The gene calls are TRBV10-3 and TRBJ2-3; the D is unclear. V lost 11 bases and J lost 0, with 15 bases in between. The germline V gene has CDR1 ENHRY and CDR2 SYGVKD. The CDR3 has 14 amino acids. The CDR3 DNA sequence: TGTGCCGTCTGGGCCGCGGATAGCACAGATACGCAGTATTTT. Its translation is CAVWAADSTDTQYF.

The chain carries TRBV7-9 and TRBJ2-5; a weak D match, TRBD2 (5 bases). Trimming pared 6 bases from V and 5 bases from J, leaving 13 bases between. The CDR3 consists of 13 residues. Germline-derived CDR1 and CDR2 are SEHNR and FQNEAQ (reference sequence). CDR3 coding DNA: TGTGCCAGCAGTGATAGCGTTCAGGAGACCCAGTACTTC. Translated, it gives CASSDSVQETQYF.

The rearrangement uses TRBV18 and TRBJ2-2, with unresolved D. The CDR3 has 12 residues. Trimming pared 4 bases from V and 6 bases from J, leaving 6 bases between. The germline CDR1 and CDR2 sequences are KGHSH and LQKENI. The CDR3 DNA sequence: TGTGCCAGCTCACTCAGCCCCGGGGAGCTGTTTTTT. Its protein is CASSLSPGELFF.

The gene calls are TRBV29-1 and TRBJ2-3, with 15 bases fitting TRBD2. The germline CDR1 and CDR2 sequences are SQVTM and ANQGSEA. The V segment lost 6 bases and the J segment 6 bases; nucleotides outside the gene matches: 10. The CDR3 contains 16 residues. The CDR3, as DNA: TGCAGCGTCCCCGACTGGGGGACTAGCGGGGGGGATACGCAGTATTTT. It yields the protein CSVPDWGTSGGDTQYF.

In DNA form, the CDR3 reads TGTGCCAGCAGCGAGACTAGCAGCGAGCAGTACTTC. Its translation is CASSETSSEQYF. The chain is built from TRBV7-8 and TRBJ2-7; 7 nucleotides line up with TRBD2. CDR1 and CDR2 (germline): SGHVS, FQNEAQ. This CDR3 spans 12 amino acids. V lost 5 bases to trimming and J lost 6 bases; unmatched junction nucleotides: 4.

The rearrangement links TRBV5-8 to TRBJ1-1, with a possible D match to TRBD1 (5 bases). The CDR3 covers 15 residues. The germline CDR1 and CDR2 sequences are SGHTS and YDEGEE. Deletions cut 4 bases from V and 0 bases from J, with 13 bases between. CDR3 protein: CASSKRGRLNTEAFF. In DNA form, the CDR3 reads TGTGCCAGCAGCAAGAGGGGAAGGCTGAACACTGAAGCTTTCTTT.

The genes are TRBV5-4 and TRBJ2-7, with 7 nucleotides matching TRBD1. Looked up from germline, CDR1 is SGHNT and CDR2 is YYREEE (reference sequence). The CDR3 extends over 15 amino acids. V was clipped by 4 bases and J by 3 bases; unmatched bases: 10. Here the CDR3 reads CASSPWDSRNYEQYF. CDR3 DNA sequence: TGTGCCAGCAGCCCTTGGGACAGTAGAAACTACGAGCAGTACTTC.

The chain links TRBV19 to TRBJ1-2; a possible D gene is TRBD1 (5 bases). CDR3 size: 16 residues. Germline-derived CDR1 and CDR2 are LNHDA and SQIVND (reference sequence). Trimming took 5 bases from V and 0 from J, leaving 16 bases between them. The CDR3 DNA sequence: TGTGCCAGTAGTCCTCGAACAGGAGAATCTAACTATGGCTACACCTTC. Protein product: CASSPRTGESNYGYTF.

This clone was seen only once. V usage is TRBV4-1 and J usage is TRBJ1-1; D remains unclear. Trimming took off 1 base at V and 1 base at J, with 4 bases between the two ends. This CDR3 has 13 amino acids. From germline, CDR1 is MGHRA and CDR2 YSYEKL. The CDR3, as DNA: TGCGCCAGCAGCCAAGGGAGGAACACTGAAGCTTTCTTT. Translated: CASSQGRNTEAFF.

The genes are TRBV27 and TRBJ2-5; perhaps TRBD2 as D (5 bases). Trimming left V 4 bases short and J 3 bases short, with 6 bases between. Germline CDR1 and CDR2: MNHEY and SMNVEV (reference sequence). CDR3 length: 12 residues. Written as DNA, the CDR3 is TGTGCCAGCAGTTCGCGGGAAGAGACCCAGTACTTC. Translated, it gives CASSSREETQYF.

This clone was seen once. The chain has TRBV12-5 and TRBJ2-1; D not resolved. The V end was cut by 7 bases, the J end by 8 bases, with 12 bases between. Germline assignment: CDR1 LGHNT and CDR2 FRNRAP. There are 12 residues in the CDR3. The CDR3 loop reads CASAKDVDEQFF. CDR3 DNA sequence: TGTGCTAGTGCCAAGGACGTGGATGAGCAGTTCTTC.

V is TRBV7-9 and J is TRBJ2-3; TRBD2 matches 7 bases. Trimming at V came to 3 bases and at J to 2 bases, leaving 5 bases not matched to a gene. From germline, CDR1 is SEHNR and CDR2 FQNEAQ (reference sequence). CDR3 length: 15 residues. This chain's CDR3 is CASSFSGSYTDTQYF. The CDR3 DNA follows: TGTGCCAGCAGCTTTAGCGGGTCCTACACAGATACGCAGTATTTT.

This clone has more than one count but fewer than ten. V usage is TRBV9 and J usage is TRBJ2-1; D is unresolved. The V gene lost 0 bases and the J gene lost 5 bases, with 9 bases spanning the gap. CDR3 size: 14 residues. Germline V gene sequence: CDR1 SGDLS, CDR2 YYNGEE. CDR3 region: CASSVDLRNNEQFF. The CDR3 DNA is TGTGCCAGCAGCGTAGACCTTAGGAACAATGAGCAGTTCTTC.

The chain combines TRBV7-7 with TRBJ2-5; TRBD2 aligns across 13 bases. V was clipped by 4 bases and J by 5 bases; unmatched bases: 4. The CDR3 consists of 15 residues. Germline loops: CDR1 SSHAT, CDR2 FNYEAQ (reference sequence). The CDR3 DNA reads TGTGCCAGCAGCTGGACTAGCGGGAGTGCGGAGACCCAGTACTTC. Its translation is CASSWTSGSAETQYF.

The CDR3 spells CASSQLEDRGGEQYF. In DNA, the CDR3 is TGTGCCAGCAGCCAATTAGAGGACAGGGGAGGGGAGCAGTACTTC. The chain has TRBV16 and TRBJ2-7; TRBD1 aligns across 9 bases. The ends lost 1 base at V and 7 bases at J; junction bases unmatched: 8. Per the germline V gene, CDR1 is KGHSY and CDR2 is FQNENV. CDR3 size: 15 residues.

The rearrangement uses TRBV9 and TRBJ2-1; TRBD2 might be the D (5 bases). V lost 4 bases and J 7 bases, leaving 15 bases between the germline ends. The germline V gene encodes CDR1 SGDLS and CDR2 YYNGEE. The CDR3 is made up of 14 amino acids. CDR3 in amino acids: CASSPGLARNEQFF. The CDR3 region has the DNA TGTGCCAGCAGCCCTGGGCTAGCTAGGAATGAGCAGTTCTTC.

This chain connects TRBV18 to TRBJ1-2; D is unclear. This CDR3 contains 19 residues. The V and J ends lost 0 bases and 0 bases respectively, with 20 bases between them. CDR1 is KGHSH and CDR2 is LQKENI in the germline V gene. This CDR3 reads CASSPPFEDLGVANYGYTF. For the CDR3, the DNA is TGTGCCAGCTCACCACCTTTTGAGGACCTTGGTGTGGCTAACTATGGCTACACCTTC.

This clone is a singleton in its sample. The rearrangement links TRBV2 to TRBJ2-3; 9 bases align to TRBD1. The V gene's germline CDR1 is SNHLY and CDR2 FYNNEI. V trimming: 8 bases; J trimming: 5 bases; junction bases outside the gene matches: 14. This CDR3 is 16 amino acids long. This CDR3 is CASGATGTGLVDTQYF. DNA of the CDR3: TGTGCCAGCGGGGCAACCGGGACAGGGCTTGTAGATACGCAGTATTTT.

This clone was observed a single time. The V call is TRBV9, the J call TRBJ1-1; possibly TRBD1 for D (6 bases). V dropped 4 bases and J dropped 3 bases, with 22 bases sitting between them. Germline loops: CDR1 SGDLS, CDR2 YYNGEE. The CDR3 extends over 17 amino acids. The CDR3 region has the DNA TGTGCCAGCAGCTTCAGCTTCGGGGGCCAAGGCGACACTGAAGCTTTCTTT. Its translation: CASSFSFGGQGDTEAFF.

The J gene is TRBJ2-7, the V gene TRBV5-4, with 7 bases matching TRBD1. CDR1 is SGHNT and CDR2 is YYREEE in the germline V gene (reference sequence). V shed 4 bases, J shed 3 bases, and the junction held 7 bases outside the gene matches. The CDR3 is made up of 14 amino acids. CDR3 sequence (DNA): TGTGCCAGCAGCGGAACAGGGGAGAGCTACGAGCAGTACTTC. It yields the protein CASSGTGESYEQYF.

The chain recombines TRBV5-4 with TRBJ1-2, with TRBD1 matching 7 bases. The CDR3 contains 13 residues. J lost 6 bases, V lost 4 bases, and 6 bases had no gene match. Germline V gene sequence: CDR1 SGHNT, CDR2 YYREEE (reference sequence). The CDR3 reads CASSETGYNGYTF. The DNA for the CDR3 is TGTGCCAGCAGCGAGACAGGGTATAATGGCTACACCTTC.

The chain links TRBV9 to TRBJ2-1; TRBD1 matches 10 bases. There are 16 residues in the CDR3. The germline V gene encodes CDR1 SGDLS and CDR2 YYNGEE. V shed 3 bases, J shed 3 bases, and the junction held 6 bases outside the gene matches. CDR3 DNA sequence: TGTGCCAGCAGCGCCCGGGACAGGGGTTACTACAATGAGCAGTTCTTC. Its translation: CASSARDRGYYNEQFF.

CDR3 coding DNA: TGTGCCAGCAGCGACGAAACTAGCGGGAGGCAAGAGACCCAGTACTTC. This codes for CASSDETSGRQETQYF. The V and J genes are TRBV5-8 and TRBJ2-5; 12 bases line up with TRBD2. The CDR3 has 16 residues. V lost 4 bases to trimming and J lost 2 bases; unmatched junction nucleotides: 6. From germline, CDR1 is SGHTS and CDR2 YDEGEE.

The chain employs TRBV27 and TRBJ2-7; 9 bases fit TRBD1. The germline V gene has CDR1 MNHEY and CDR2 SMNVEV (reference sequence). V lost 8 bases and J lost 2; bases outside the gene matches: 1. The CDR3 runs to 12 residues. The CDR3 here is CASWTGAYEQYF. The CDR3 coding sequence is TGTGCCAGCTGGACAGGGGCCTACGAGCAGTACTTC.

The chain carries TRBV7-9 and TRBJ2-7; D is tentatively TRBD1 or TRBD2 (5 bases each). This CDR3 contains 19 residues. The germline CDR1 and CDR2 sequences are SEHNR and FQNEAQ (reference sequence). V lost 6 bases and J 5 bases, leaving 32 bases between the germline ends. The CDR3 nucleotides read TGTGCCAGCAGTGTAGCCCCCGCTGGGGGTCTTGGTGTCTGGCACGAGCAGTACTTC. Translating it yields CASSVAPAGGLGVWHEQYF.